These T cell receptor beta chains were read from a single sample in a study of blood T cell repertoires in COVID-19. TCRdb keeps only in-frame clones here, not all; method: immunoSEQ multiplex PCR. The sample yields under 300,000 clones, roughly nine tenths seen once. Sample: PBMCs or T cells enriched from blood (not recorded which). The receptors were sampled from a woman aged 40 to 50 who had recovered from COVID-19. The CDR3 runs from the conserved cysteine through the conserved F or W. A D gene is named only where the DNA matches it firmly. Clone size is shown for a subset of rows, as once, few, many or a class of expanded clone.

CDR3 | DNA | D | size | J | V
CASLLELPVGPLVEQFF | TGTGCCAGCCTTTTAGAACTACCCGTCGGCCCCCTAGTCGAGCAGTTCTTC | NA | NA | TRBJ2-1 | TRBV6-4
CATSPTGTGSYEQYF | TGTGCCACCAGCCCCACCGGGACAGGTTCCTACGAGCAGTACTTC | TRBD1 | NA | TRBJ2-7 | TRBV6-5
CASSLMGQGETEAFF | TGTGCCAGCAGCTTAATGGGACAGGGGGAGACTGAAGCTTTCTTT | TRBD1 | NA | TRBJ1-1 | TRBV7-9
CASRARTGGAEAFF | TGTGCCAGCAGGGCCCGAACAGGGGGAGCTGAAGCTTTCTTT | TRBD1 | NA | TRBJ1-1 | TRBV25-1
CAWRRGGDYGYTF | TGTGCCTGGAGGAGAGGGGGCGACTATGGCTACACCTTC | TRBD1 | NA | TRBJ1-2 | TRBV30
CASSLTGAYTDTQYF | TGCGCCAGCAGCTTGACGGGAGCCTACACAGATACGCAGTATTTT | NA | once | TRBJ2-3 | TRBV5-1
CAWILGGDMRAFF | TGTGCCTGGATCCTCGGTGGGGACATGAGAGCTTTCTTT | NA | NA | TRBJ1-1 | TRBV30
CASSDPTSYNEQFF | TGTGCCAGCAGTGACCCGACTTCCTACAATGAGCAGTTCTTC | NA | NA | TRBJ2-1 | TRBV6-1
CASSPGSPLHF | TGTGCCAGCAGCCCGGGATCACCCCTCCACTTT | NA | once | TRBJ1-6 | TRBV7-9
CAWSRDRNNEQYF | TGTGCCTGGAGCCGGGACAGGAACAACGAGCAGTACTTC | TRBD1 | once | TRBJ2-7 | TRBV30
CASSPRDRSYGYTF | TGTGCCAGCTCACCCAGGGACAGGTCCTATGGCTACACCTTC | TRBD1 | NA | TRBJ1-2 | TRBV18
CASSQDGSDRGPRFTDTQYF | TGTGCCAGCAGCCAAGATGGTTCGGACAGGGGGCCGCGTTTCACAGATACGCAGTATTTT | TRBD1 | NA | TRBJ2-3 | TRBV4-2
CAISTGGTEAFF | TGTGCCATCAGTACAGGGGGCACTGAAGCTTTCTTT | TRBD1 | NA | TRBJ1-1 | TRBV10-3
CASSRGQAHYGYTF | TGTGCCAGCAGCCGAGGGCAGGCTCACTATGGCTACACCTTC | NA | NA | TRBJ1-2 | TRBV3-1/TRBV3-2
CASSPQTGRGGMDTEAFF | TGTGCCAGCAGCCCCCAGACCGGCCGGGGGGGAATGGACACTGAAGCTTTCTTT | NA | NA | TRBJ1-1 | TRBV9
CASSTRQGSEAFF | TGTGCCAGCAGTACCCGACAGGGCTCTGAAGCTTTCTTT | TRBD1 | NA | TRBJ1-1 | TRBV6-6
CASSLAYLPGELFF | TGTGCCAGCAGCTTAGCCTATCTCCCCGGGGAGCTGTTTTTT | NA | NA | TRBJ2-2 | TRBV7-2